This T cell receptor (beta chain) is drawn from a study of blood T cell repertoires in COVID-19. Study overall: Samples taken during acute and convalescent COVID-19 were collected in the United States, Italy and Spain.

The assay was immunoSEQ multiplex PCR, and TCRdb's table has in-frame clones only and misses some. Seen here are about 290,000 clones, 80% to 90% observed once, and the top ten hold roughly 4.8%. V was pared by 5 bases and J by 4 bases, with 11 bases between. Germline V lookup: CDR1 SGHDN, CDR2 FVKESK. The CDR3 loop spans 13 amino acids. The TCR comes from a man between 40 and 49 years old with acute or convalescent COVID-19. Sequencing was done on a sample of peripheral blood. This sequence joins TRBV14 and TRBJ1-2; no clear D gene. The chain's CDR3 is CASSAQGVYGYTF. As DNA, the CDR3 is TGTGCCAGCAGCGCACAAGGAGTCTATGGCTACACCTTC.